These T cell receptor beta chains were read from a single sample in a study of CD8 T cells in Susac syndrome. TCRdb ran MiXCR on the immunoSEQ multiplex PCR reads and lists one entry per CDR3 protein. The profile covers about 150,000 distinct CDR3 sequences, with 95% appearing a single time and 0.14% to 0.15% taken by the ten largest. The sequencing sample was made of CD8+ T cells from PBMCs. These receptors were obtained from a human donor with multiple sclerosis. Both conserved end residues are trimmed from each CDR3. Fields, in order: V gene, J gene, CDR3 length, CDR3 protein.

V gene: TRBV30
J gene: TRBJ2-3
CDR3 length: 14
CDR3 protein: AWTKRGGLWADTQY

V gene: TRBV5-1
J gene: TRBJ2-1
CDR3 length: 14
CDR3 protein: ASSLVGVSSYNEQF

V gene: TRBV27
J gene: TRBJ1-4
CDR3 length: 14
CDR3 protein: ASSRRETGSNEKLF

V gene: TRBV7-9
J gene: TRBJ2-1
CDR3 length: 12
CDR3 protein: ASSSGLAGDEQF

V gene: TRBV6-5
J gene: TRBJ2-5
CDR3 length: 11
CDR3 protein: ASRDPLQETQY

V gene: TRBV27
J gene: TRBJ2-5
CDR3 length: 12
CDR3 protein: ASSFRGAGETQY

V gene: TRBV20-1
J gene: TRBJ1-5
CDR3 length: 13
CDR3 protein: SAPLQGSLGQPQH

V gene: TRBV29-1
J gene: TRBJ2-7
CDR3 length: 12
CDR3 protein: SVTEGASSYEQY

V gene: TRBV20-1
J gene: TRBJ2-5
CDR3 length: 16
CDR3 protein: SAPGLAFDPGVQETQY

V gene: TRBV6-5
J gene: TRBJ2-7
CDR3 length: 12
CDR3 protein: ASSYRRDSHEQY

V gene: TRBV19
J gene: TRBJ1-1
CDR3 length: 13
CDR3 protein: ASSIGRPMNTEAF

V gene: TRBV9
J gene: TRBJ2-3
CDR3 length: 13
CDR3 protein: ASSPRDSFTDTQY

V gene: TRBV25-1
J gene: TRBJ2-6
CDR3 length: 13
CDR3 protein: ASIDGSSGANVLT

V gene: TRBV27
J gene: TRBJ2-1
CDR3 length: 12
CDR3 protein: ASSLGLAPNEQF

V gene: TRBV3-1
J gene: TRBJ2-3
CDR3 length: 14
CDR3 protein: ASSQDKGQSTDTQY

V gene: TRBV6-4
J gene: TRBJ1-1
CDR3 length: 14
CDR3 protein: ASSDGGRKTNTEAF

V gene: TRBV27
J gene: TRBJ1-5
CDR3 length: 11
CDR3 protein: ASSWTVNQPQH

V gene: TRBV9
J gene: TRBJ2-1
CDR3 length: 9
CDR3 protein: ASGAYNEQF

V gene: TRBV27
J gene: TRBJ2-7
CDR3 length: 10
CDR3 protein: ASRGQHYEQY

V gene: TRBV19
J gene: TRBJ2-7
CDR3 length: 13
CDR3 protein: ASSPSSSGALEQY

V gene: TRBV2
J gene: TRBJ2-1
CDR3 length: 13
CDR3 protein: ASSVGEVAYNEQF

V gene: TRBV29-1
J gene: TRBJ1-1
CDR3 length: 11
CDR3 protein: SVTTGGGTEAF

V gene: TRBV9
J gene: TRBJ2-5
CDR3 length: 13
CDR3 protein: ASSVSARGQETQY

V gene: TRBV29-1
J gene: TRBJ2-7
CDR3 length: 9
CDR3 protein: SVAGSYEQY

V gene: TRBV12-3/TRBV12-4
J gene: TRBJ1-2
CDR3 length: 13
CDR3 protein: ASSSGGQGVSGYT

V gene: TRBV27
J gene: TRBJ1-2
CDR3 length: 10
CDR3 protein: ATSDGYYGYT